The clone carrying this TCR beta chain was counted once. Its specificity is unknown. This sample stems from a study of shared clonotypes between healthy human individuals. Study context: Per donor, three plates held CD4 naive cells, three held CD4 memory, two held CD8 naive and one held CD8 memory.

General study findings and limits: Generally, naive subsets (rather than memory subsets) showed larger estimated richness. Blood was the only sampled material, and tissue repertoires likely differ. Against clonotypes common to all four donors, non-shared ones had lower generation probabilities.

Sequenced by immunoSEQ multiplex PCR; TCRdb stores in-frame clones only, minus some. The table records about 2 million clones, about 95% of them present only once. Naive-designated CD8 cells lacked CD45RO, were positively enriched for CCR7, and omitted terminally differentiated effector memory CD45RA+ cells. Germline CDR1 SQVTM, CDR2 ANQGSEA. The CDR3 spans 14 residues. The V and J ends lost 5 bases and 8 bases respectively, with 21 bases between them. The V gene is TRBV29-1, the J gene TRBJ1-2; TRBD1 is a possible D gene (6 bases). What was sequenced was naive CD8+ T cells sorted from blood. The receptor was derived from a man between 18 and 35 years old in good health. CDR3 residues: CSVFNNREGVGYTF. The CDR3 DNA is TGCAGCGTTTTCAACAACAGGGAGGGCGTAGGCTACACCTTC.